This T cell receptor beta chain was captured in a study of blood T cell repertoires in COVID-19. Study in general: Sites in the United States, Italy and Spain provided acute and convalescent COVID-19 samples. PBMCs, B-cell-depleted T cells, or T cells were the source of the cDNA or gDNA that made up the material.

Living in 24 US areas, the participants were between 18 and 89 years of age. Self-reported history from a screening survey and questionnaire set each donor's cohort. Using immunoSEQ multiplex PCR, the repertoire was profiled, and TCRdb retains in-frame clones only, with some absent. The sample has roughly 150,000 clones; about 86% are singletons. This clone was counted between two and nine times. The CDR3 runs to 15 residues. V lost 3 bases and J 1 base, leaving 11 bases between the germline ends. From germline, CDR1 is ENHRY and CDR2 SYGVKD. The chain couples TRBV10-3 to TRBJ2-3; the D gene is possibly TRBD1 (6 bases). The sample consisted of PBMCs or T cells enriched from blood (not recorded which). The TCR comes from a man between 50 and 59 years old who had recovered from COVID-19. The CDR3 DNA follows: TGTGCCATCAGTGATAAAGGGGGACGCACAGATACGCAGTATTTT. Amino acids: CAISDKGGRTDTQYF.